These 28 T cell receptor beta chains were sequenced from one sample in a study of shared clonotypes between healthy human individuals. Profiled with immunoSEQ multiplex PCR; TCRdb holds only in-frame clones, not every one. This table holds about 2.5 million clones, 80% to 95% found once. Sequencing input: naive CD4+ T cells from PBMCs. The sample's subset: CD45RA+ positively selected. All receptors come from a man aged 18 to 29 in good health. Some clones in this sample may be carry-over from other donors' samples.

The chain couples TRBV28 to TRBJ2-6; unclear D gene. Germline CDR1 is MDHEN and CDR2 is SYDVKM. The CDR3 covers 14 residues. V gave up 8 bases and J gave up 0 bases, with 8 bases separating them. In nucleotides, the CDR3 is TGTGCCAGCGGGGTGAGCTCTGGGGCCAACGTCCTGACTTTC. Residues: CASGVSSGANVLTF.

Note on this clone: The sample carries other DNA sequences with the same CDR3. The chain has TRBV19 and TRBJ1-3; perhaps TRBD1 as D (6 bases). The germline V gene has CDR1 LNHDA and CDR2 SQIVND (reference sequence). The CDR3 runs 15 residues. Trimming took 2 bases from V and 1 from J, leaving 9 bases between them. The CDR3 is CASSIRTASGNTIYF. Here the CDR3 DNA reads TGTGCCAGTAGTATACGGACAGCGTCTGGAAACACCATATATTTT.

This sequence joins TRBV5-6 and TRBJ1-6; 10 bases are a match to TRBD1. Looked up from germline, CDR1 is SGHDT and CDR2 is YYEEEE. The CDR3 has 17 amino acids. Trimming at V came to 2 bases and at J to 8 bases, leaving 10 bases not matched to a gene. DNA for the CDR3: TGTGCCAGCAGCTTTAATCTCTTGGGGACAGGGGATTCACCCCTCCACTTT. This gives the protein CASSFNLLGTGDSPLHF.

The V call is TRBV7-2, the J call TRBJ2-7; tentative D call: TRBD1 (6 bases). Germline values: CDR1 SGHTA, CDR2 FQGNSA. This CDR3 region has 15 residues. V was pared by 5 bases and J by 5 bases, with 19 bases between. This CDR3 is CASSPRTEPPHEQYF. The DNA for the CDR3 is TGTGCCAGCAGCCCCAGGACAGAGCCTCCCCACGAGCAGTACTTC.

This chain joins TRBV28 and TRBJ2-3; D is unclear. V was clipped by 6 bases and J by 7 bases, with 17 bases between them. Germline V CDR1 and CDR2: MDHEN, SYDVKM. This CDR3 is built from 14 residues. CDR3 sequence (DNA): TGTGCCAGCAGACTCCCGGCCGAGCGTCATACGCAGTATTTT. As protein: CASRLPAERHTQYF.

The V call is TRBV2, the J call TRBJ2-5; 10 nucleotides align to TRBD1. V lost 7 bases and J lost 4; bases outside the gene matches: 6. This CDR3 is 14 amino acids long. The germline V gene encodes CDR1 SNHLY and CDR2 FYNNEI. CDR3 coding DNA: TGTGCCAGCACCCGGGACAGGGGATCAGAGACCCAGTACTTC. Translating it yields CASTRDRGSETQYF.

V gene TRBV10-3 combines with J gene TRBJ2-7, with TRBD2 as a possible D gene (5 bases). Between the trimmed V and J ends, which lost 7 bases and 2 bases, there was a span of 12 bases. This CDR3 contains 13 residues. CDR1 and CDR2 from the germline V gene are ENHRY and SYGVKD. The CDR3 loop is CAINEKAAYEQYF. CDR3 coding DNA: TGTGCCATCAATGAAAAAGCGGCCTACGAGCAGTACTTC.

As for this clone: Different DNA sequences within this sample yield the same CDR3. CDR3: CASSQGLAASYEQYF. The CDR3 region has the DNA TGCGCCAGCAGCCAAGGACTAGCGGCTTCCTACGAGCAGTACTTC. This chain uses TRBV4-3 with TRBJ2-7; 9 nucleotides match TRBD2. Trimming at V came to 1 base and at J to 1 base, leaving 2 bases not matched to a gene. This CDR3 is 15 amino acids long. Germline CDR1 LGHNA, CDR2 YSLEER.

The chain combines TRBV28 with TRBJ1-4, with 7 bases that match TRBD1. V shed 3 bases, J shed 11 bases, and the junction held 6 bases outside the gene matches. Per germline, CDR1 MDHEN and CDR2 SYDVKM. The CDR3 has 13 residues. The CDR3 nucleotides read TGTGCCAGCAGTTTTTCCACAGGGGTGAAACTGTTTTTT. Encoded protein: CASSFSTGVKLFF.

The chain combines TRBV28 with TRBJ1-2; D ambiguous. This CDR3 region has 13 residues. Germline CDR1 MDHEN, CDR2 SYDVKM. Trimming pared 3 bases from V and 8 bases from J, leaving 13 bases between. The CDR3 DNA reads as TGTGCCAGCAGTTTCTTCGCAAAGGGCGGCTACACCTTC. Residues: CASSFFAKGGYTF.

V is TRBV28 and J is TRBJ1-5; 7 bases map to TRBD1. The germline V gene encodes CDR1 MDHEN and CDR2 SYDVKM. CDR3 length: 17 residues. The V gene end was trimmed by 2 bases and the J gene end by 0 bases; junction bases not matched to a gene: 7. The CDR3 nucleotides are TGTGCCAGCAGTTTAACAGGGGTAACTTATAGCAATCAGCCCCAGCATTTT. As protein: CASSLTGVTYSNQPQHF.

The chain links TRBV5-6 to TRBJ2-7; TRBD1 matches 12 bases. This CDR3 has 16 residues. The J segment lost 2 bases and the V segment lost 3 bases, leaving 6 bases of the junction unmatched. Germline CDR1 SGHDT, CDR2 YYEEEE. DNA of the CDR3: TGTGCCAGCAGCTCCAGGGACAGGGGGCCCCCCTACGAGCAGTACTTC. It codes for CASSSRDRGPPYEQYF.

The rearrangement links TRBV7-8 to TRBJ2-6, with D perhaps matching TRBD1 (6 bases). Deletions cut 1 base from V and 7 bases from J, with 11 bases between. Germline CDR1 SGHVS, CDR2 FQNEAQ. The CDR3 is 15 residues long. CDR3 DNA: TGTGCCAGCAGCTTAGGACAGGTAGTAGCCAACGTCCTGACTTTC. This codes for CASSLGQVVANVLTF.

This clone was seen just once. V usage is TRBV4-1 and J usage is TRBJ2-1; 9 bases are a match to TRBD2. With V trimmed by 0 bases and J by 1 base, 4 bases remained unmatched. This CDR3 is built from 17 residues. In germline, CDR1 is MGHRA, CDR2 YSYEKL. CDR3: CASSQDPSGRSYNEQFF. CDR3 nucleotide sequence: TGCGCCAGCAGCCAAGACCCAAGCGGGAGGTCCTACAATGAGCAGTTCTTC.

The V and J genes are TRBV5-6 and TRBJ2-2; unclear D gene. The length of the CDR3 is 12 residues. Trimming pared 7 bases from V and 3 bases from J, leaving 7 bases between. Germline lookup yields CDR1 SGHDT and CDR2 YYEEEE. Here the CDR3 DNA reads TGTGCCAGCGCCCGGGACACCGGGGAGCTGTTTTTT. Protein sequence: CASARDTGELFF.

V is TRBV6-5 and J is TRBJ2-2, with 7 nucleotides matching TRBD2. From germline, CDR1 is MNHEY and CDR2 SVGAGI. Trimming took 0 bases from V and 7 from J; bases not matched to a gene: 8. The CDR3 is 16 amino acids. The CDR3 DNA follows: TGTGCCAGCAGTTACTCGGCTAGCGGCCTCGTCGGGGAGCTGTTTTTT. The encoded protein is CASSYSASGLVGELFF.

The V and J genes are TRBV7-9 and TRBJ2-5; possibly TRBD1 for D (6 bases). This CDR3 comprises 17 residues. Trimming cost V 0 bases and J 3 bases, with 17 bases left between them. Germline CDR1 and CDR2: SEHNR and FQNEAQ (reference sequence). CDR3 DNA: TGTGCCAGCAGCTTAGCAATCTTGGGGGACATAGAAGAGACCCAGTACTTC. This translates into CASSLAILGDIEETQYF. Filled out from reference TRBV7-9 and TRBJ2-5, the complete variable domain reads DTGVSQNPRHKITKRGQNVTFRCDPISEHNRLYWYRQTLGQGPEFLTYFQNEAQLEKSRLLSDRFSAERPKGSFSTLEIQRTEQGDSAMYLCASSLAILGDIEETQYFGPGTRLLVL.

As for this clone: The sample contains more than one DNA sequence encoding this CDR3. CDR3 loop: CASSPGNSNQPQHF. The CDR3 DNA is TGTGCCAGCTCACCAGGGAATAGCAATCAGCCCCAGCATTTT. The rearrangement links TRBV18 to TRBJ1-5, with D unresolved. Germline V gives CDR1 KGHSH, CDR2 LQKENI. The CDR3 totals 14 residues. Trimming removed 2 bases at V and 0 bases at J, with 5 bases between.

The V call is TRBV15, the J call TRBJ2-7, with a tentative D call TRBD1 (6 bases). Germline V gene sequence: CDR1 LNHNV, CDR2 YYDKDF (reference sequence). The V end was cut by 8 bases, the J end by 3 bases, with 14 bases between. CDR3 size: 13 residues. The chain's CDR3 is CATSTGRSYEQYF. The CDR3 DNA is TGTGCCACCTCAACAGGGCGGAGCTACGAGCAGTACTTC.

The V call is TRBV4-3, the J call TRBJ2-7; D is unresolved. Trimming removed 4 bases from V and 2 bases from J, with 9 bases in between. Germline V gene sequence: CDR1 LGHNA, CDR2 YSLEER. The CDR3 is 13 amino acids. CDR3 DNA: TGCGCCAGCAGCCGAGAGACAACCTACGAGCAGTACTTC. It is translated as CASSRETTYEQYF.

The chain employs TRBV6-5 and TRBJ2-5; tentatively, D is TRBD1 (6 bases). Germline CDR1 is MNHEY and CDR2 is SVGAGI. Deletions cut 1 base from V and 5 bases from J, with 14 bases between. This CDR3 spans 15 amino acids. The CDR3 reads CASSYLGTKGETQYF. The CDR3 DNA reads TGTGCCAGCAGTTACTTGGGGACAAAGGGGGAGACCCAGTACTTC.

Details on this clone: The same CDR3 can be traced to other DNA sequences in this sample. This chain links TRBV20-1 with TRBJ2-3; D gene uncertain. CDR3 length: 11 amino acids. CDR1 and CDR2 (germline): DFQATT, SNEGSKA (reference sequence). V shed 5 bases and J shed 3 bases, with 6 bases lying between them. CDR3 amino acids: CSAPRTDTQYF. The CDR3 bases are TGCAGTGCTCCCAGGACAGATACGCAGTATTTT.

V usage is TRBV7-9 and J usage is TRBJ1-4; D remains unclear. Germline V lookup: CDR1 SEHNR, CDR2 FQNEAQ (reference sequence). This CDR3 comprises 15 residues. Trimming stripped 4 bases from V and 0 bases from J, with 9 bases between. CDR3 protein: CASSSKTATNEKLFF. The CDR3, as DNA: TGTGCCAGCAGCTCGAAAACCGCAACTAATGAAAAACTGTTTTTT.

Comment on this clone: Other DNA sequences from this sample encode an identical CDR3 as well. The gene calls are TRBV18 and TRBJ1-2; D is unclear. The germline gives CDR1 KGHSH, CDR2 LQKENI. The CDR3 is 12 residues long. The ends were cut back, 0 bases at V and 8 bases at J, with 7 bases in the middle. This chain's CDR3 is CASSPPGYGYTF. The DNA for the CDR3 is TGTGCCAGCTCACCACCAGGGTACGGCTACACCTTC.

This clone was seen once. The V call is TRBV2, the J call TRBJ1-1; D remains unclear. Germline V gives CDR1 SNHLY, CDR2 FYNNEI. CDR3 length: 14 residues. V gave up 6 bases and J gave up 0 bases, with 11 bases separating them. DNA of the CDR3: TGTGCCAGCAGCGGTTGGGAAATGAACACTGAAGCTTTCTTT. This gives the protein CASSGWEMNTEAFF. Together with reference TRBV2 and TRBJ1-1, the CDR3 gives the full variable domain: EPEVTQTPSHQVTQMGQEVILRCVPISNHLYFYWYRQILGQKVEFLVSFYNNEISEKSEIFDDQFSVERPDGSNFTLKIRSTKLEDSAMYFCASSGWEMNTEAFFGQGTRLTVV.

The chain has TRBV9 and TRBJ2-2; 7 bases line up with TRBD2. CDR1 SGDLS and CDR2 YYNGEE come from the germline V gene. The CDR3 runs 13 residues. J gave up 7 bases and V 4 bases, and 4 bases lay outside the gene matches. The CDR3 DNA follows: TGTGCCAGCAGCCTACTAGCGATCGGGGAGCTGTTTTTT. This gives the protein CASSLLAIGELFF.

The chain has TRBV28 and TRBJ2-7; the match to TRBD2 covers 10 bases. Germline CDR1 reads MDHEN; CDR2 reads SYDVKM. The CDR3 length is 15 residues. V was pared by 6 bases and J by 6 bases, with 11 bases of the junction left unmatched. CDR3 nucleotides: TGTGCCAGCAGGGGGGGGTCTAGCGGGAGACCCGAGCAGTACTTC. Protein product: CASRGGSSGRPEQYF.

The chain links TRBV5-1 to TRBJ2-3, with D tentatively TRBD2 (6 bases). The CDR3 has 16 residues. CDR1 is SGHRS, CDR2 YFSETQ, per germline. V was cut by 2 bases and J by 5 bases, with 18 bases left in between. The CDR3 DNA sequence: TGCGCCAGCAGCTTCCCCGGGAGTTCAAGGAGAGATACGCAGTATTTT. Protein sequence: CASSFPGSSRRDTQYF.